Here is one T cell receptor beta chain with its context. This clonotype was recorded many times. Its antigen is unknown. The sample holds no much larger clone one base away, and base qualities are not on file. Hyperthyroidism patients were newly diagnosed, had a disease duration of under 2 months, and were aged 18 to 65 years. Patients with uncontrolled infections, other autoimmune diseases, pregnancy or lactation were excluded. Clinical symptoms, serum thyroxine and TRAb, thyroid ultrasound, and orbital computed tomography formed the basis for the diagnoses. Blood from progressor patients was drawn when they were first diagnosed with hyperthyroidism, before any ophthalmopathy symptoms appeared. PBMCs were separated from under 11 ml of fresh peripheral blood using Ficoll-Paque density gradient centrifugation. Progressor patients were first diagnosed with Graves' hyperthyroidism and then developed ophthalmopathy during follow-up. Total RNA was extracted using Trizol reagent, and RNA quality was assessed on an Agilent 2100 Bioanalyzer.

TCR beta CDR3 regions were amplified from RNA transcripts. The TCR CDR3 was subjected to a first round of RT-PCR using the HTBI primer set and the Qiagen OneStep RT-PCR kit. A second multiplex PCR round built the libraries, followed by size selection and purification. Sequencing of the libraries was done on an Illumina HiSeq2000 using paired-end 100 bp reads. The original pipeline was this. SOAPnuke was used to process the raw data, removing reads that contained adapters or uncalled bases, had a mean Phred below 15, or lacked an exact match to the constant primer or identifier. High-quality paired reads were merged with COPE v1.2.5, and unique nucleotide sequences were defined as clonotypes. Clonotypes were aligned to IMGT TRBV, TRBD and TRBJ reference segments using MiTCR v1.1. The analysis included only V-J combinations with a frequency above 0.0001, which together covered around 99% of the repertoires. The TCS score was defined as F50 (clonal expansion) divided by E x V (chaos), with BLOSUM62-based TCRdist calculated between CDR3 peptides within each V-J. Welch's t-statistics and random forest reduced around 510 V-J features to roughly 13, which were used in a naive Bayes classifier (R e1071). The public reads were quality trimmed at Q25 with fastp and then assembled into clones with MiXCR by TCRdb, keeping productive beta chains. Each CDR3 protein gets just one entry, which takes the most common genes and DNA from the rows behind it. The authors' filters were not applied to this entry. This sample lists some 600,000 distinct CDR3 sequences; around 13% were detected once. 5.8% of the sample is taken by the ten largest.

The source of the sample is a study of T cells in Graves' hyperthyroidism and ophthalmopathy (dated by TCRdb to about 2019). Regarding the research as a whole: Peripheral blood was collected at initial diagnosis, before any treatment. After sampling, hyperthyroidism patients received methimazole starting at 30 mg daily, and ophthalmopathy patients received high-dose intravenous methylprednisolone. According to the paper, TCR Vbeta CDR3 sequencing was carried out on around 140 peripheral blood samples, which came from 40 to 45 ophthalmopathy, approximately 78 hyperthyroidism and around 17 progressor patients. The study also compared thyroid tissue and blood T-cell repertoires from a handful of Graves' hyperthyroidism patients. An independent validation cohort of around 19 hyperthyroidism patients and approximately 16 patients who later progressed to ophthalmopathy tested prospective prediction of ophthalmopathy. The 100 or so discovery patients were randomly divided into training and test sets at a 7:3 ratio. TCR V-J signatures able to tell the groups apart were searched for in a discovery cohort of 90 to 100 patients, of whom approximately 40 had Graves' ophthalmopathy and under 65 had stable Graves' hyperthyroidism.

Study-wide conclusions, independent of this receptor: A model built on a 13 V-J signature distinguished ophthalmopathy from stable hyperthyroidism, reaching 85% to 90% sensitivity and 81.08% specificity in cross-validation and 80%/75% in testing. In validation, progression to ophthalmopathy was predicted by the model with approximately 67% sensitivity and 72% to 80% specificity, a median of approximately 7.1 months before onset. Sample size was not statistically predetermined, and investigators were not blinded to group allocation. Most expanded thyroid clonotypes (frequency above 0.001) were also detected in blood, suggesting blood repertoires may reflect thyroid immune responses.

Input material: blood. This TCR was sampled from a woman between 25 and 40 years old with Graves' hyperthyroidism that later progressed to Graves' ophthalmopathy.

The CDR3 in this case is CASSTDRAYEQYF. Here is the DNA: TGTGCCAGCAGTACAGACAGGGCCTACGAGCAGTACTTC. Rearrangement joined TRBV28 to TRBJ2-7, with TRBD1 matching 7 junction bases. The CDR1 and CDR2 encoded by the germline V gene are MDHEN and SYDVKM. V is trimmed back by 5 bases and J by 2 bases, and the junction contains 3 bases that no gene match accounts for. Spanning cysteine to phenylalanine, the CDR3 consists of 13 amino acids. Only the CDR3 part of the read is kept: 39 bases, read in frame from the first base.